This TCR beta chain was profiled in a study of cytomegalovirus exposure and HLA in healthy donors. CDR1 and CDR2 from the germline V gene are SGDLS and YYNGEE. The CDR3 has 18 amino acids. Unmatched junction bases numbered 5, after V lost 4 bases and J lost 0 bases. This PCR relied on a set of 60 Vbeta primers and 13 Jbeta primers. Sequencing used immunoSEQ multiplex PCR; TCRdb keeps in-frame clones, though not all of them. The data contain 170,000 or so clones, over 70% of them singletons. V usage is TRBV9 and J usage is TRBJ2-2; 14 nucleotides line up with TRBD2. The receptor was isolated from a young man in good health and CMV-seropositive. Material: PBMCs. The CDR3 here is CASSLTSGGAANTGELFF. Here the CDR3 DNA reads TGTGCCAGCAGCCTGACTAGCGGGGGGGCCGCGAACACCGGGGAGCTGTTTTTT.